These T cell receptor beta chains were read from a single sample in a study of OX40 agonist ivuxolimab in advanced cancers. The method was immunoSEQ multiplex PCR; TCRdb's version includes in-frame clones alone and lacks a portion of them. The table has roughly 50,000 clones, more than 70% seen once. Specimen: CD4+ or CD8+ T cells sorted from blood, collected in a trial of the OX40 agonist ivuxolimab. Source of these receptors: an adult with an advanced solid tumor such as melanoma, head and neck, liver or kidney cancer. CDR3s include the opening cysteine and the closing phenylalanine or tryptophan. The D gene is left open where the match is weak. The size field is filled for only some rows; it gives once, few, many or a size class.

j_gene: TRBJ2-7; v_gene: TRBV7-3; abundance: once; d_gene: TRBD1; CDR3nt: TGTGCCAGCAGCCTGGCCGGGACAGGGATCTACGAGCAGTACTTC; CDR3aa: CASSLAGTGIYEQYF
j_gene: TRBJ1-2; v_gene: TRBV18; abundance: .; d_gene: .; CDR3nt: TGTGCCAGCTCACCGGTAGAGGGGACGGGTTCCGACGGCTACACCTTC; CDR3aa: CASSPVEGTGSDGYTF
j_gene: TRBJ2-2; v_gene: TRBV11-3; abundance: .; d_gene: .; CDR3nt: TGTGCCAGCAGCTTAGGATGGGCCCCCGCGAACACCGGGGAGCTGTTTTTT; CDR3aa: CASSLGWAPANTGELFF
j_gene: TRBJ2-2; v_gene: TRBV7-9; abundance: .; d_gene: TRBD1; CDR3nt: TGTGCCAGCAGCCGAACTACAGGGGATTCCGGGGAGCTGTTTTTT; CDR3aa: CASSRTTGDSGELFF
j_gene: TRBJ2-7; v_gene: TRBV4-1; abundance: .; d_gene: .; CDR3nt: TGCGCCAGCAGCAGCCGGGACAAAGCCTACGAGCAGTACTTC; CDR3aa: CASSSRDKAYEQYF
j_gene: TRBJ1-1; v_gene: TRBV19; abundance: .; d_gene: .; CDR3nt: TGTGCCAGTAGTAGGGGGTCAGTTGGGAATGAAGCTTTCTTT; CDR3aa: CASSRGSVGNEAFF
j_gene: TRBJ2-7; v_gene: TRBV5-1; abundance: .; d_gene: .; CDR3nt: TGCGCCAGCAGCTACCTAGGGGCAGGGTACCCCTACGAGCAGTACTTC; CDR3aa: CASSYLGAGYPYEQYF
j_gene: TRBJ2-5; v_gene: TRBV18; abundance: .; d_gene: .; CDR3nt: TGTGCCAGCTCACCATCAGGGGCTGAGACCCAGTACTTC; CDR3aa: CASSPSGAETQYF
j_gene: TRBJ2-2; v_gene: TRBV18; abundance: .; d_gene: TRBD1; CDR3nt: TGTGCCAGCTCAACCCGACAGGGCACCGGGGAGCTGTTTTTT; CDR3aa: CASSTRQGTGELFF
j_gene: TRBJ1-6; v_gene: TRBV7-9; abundance: .; d_gene: TRBD1; CDR3nt: TGTGCCGGCAGCGGGAACAGGGGTGGTAATTCACCCCTCCACTTT; CDR3aa: CAGSGNRGGNSPLHF
j_gene: TRBJ2-1; v_gene: TRBV27; abundance: few; d_gene: .; CDR3nt: TGTGCCAGCAGTCGACTTACAGGGCCTGAGCAGTTCTTC; CDR3aa: CASSRLTGPEQFF
j_gene: TRBJ1-3; v_gene: TRBV5-1; abundance: .; d_gene: TRBD1; CDR3nt: TGCGCCAGCAGCCTACTCGAGCCGGGACAGGGTGGAAACACCATATATTTT; CDR3aa: CASSLLEPGQGGNTIYF
j_gene: TRBJ1-1; v_gene: TRBV10-2; abundance: few; d_gene: .; CDR3nt: TGCGCCAGCACGGTAGGGAGGGGGAACACTGAAGCTTTCTTT; CDR3aa: CASTVGRGNTEAFF
j_gene: TRBJ1-4; v_gene: TRBV6-1; abundance: .; d_gene: TRBD1; CDR3nt: TGTGCCAGCAGTGAGACGAGACAGGGGACCTATGAAAAACTGTTTTTT; CDR3aa: CASSETRQGTYEKLFF
j_gene: TRBJ2-3; v_gene: TRBV5-1; abundance: .; d_gene: .; CDR3nt: TGCGCCAGCAGCTTGGATTTTGGGGATACGCAGTATTTT; CDR3aa: CASSLDFGDTQYF
j_gene: TRBJ2-7; v_gene: TRBV7-2; abundance: .; d_gene: .; CDR3nt: TGTGCCAGCAGCACCCAGGGTTACGAGCAGTACTTC; CDR3aa: CASSTQGYEQYF
j_gene: TRBJ2-1; v_gene: TRBV7-3; abundance: .; d_gene: .; CDR3nt: TGTGCCAGCAGCTCAGGCTTGGGGGGGCATGGTAATGAGCAGTTCTTC; CDR3aa: CASSSGLGGHGNEQFF
j_gene: TRBJ2-7; v_gene: TRBV10-1; abundance: once; d_gene: .; CDR3nt: TGCGCCAGCAGTGAGGGTGCGGGGGCCAACTACGAGCAGTACTTC; CDR3aa: CASSEGAGANYEQYF
j_gene: TRBJ2-3; v_gene: TRBV7-4; abundance: .; d_gene: .; CDR3nt: TGTGCCAGCAGCCCCCTAAAGCTAGATACGCAGTATTTT; CDR3aa: CASSPLKLDTQYF
j_gene: TRBJ1-3; v_gene: TRBV5-1; abundance: .; d_gene: .; CDR3nt: TGCGCCAGCAGCTTGGTGGGGATTTACGGAAACACCATATATTTT; CDR3aa: CASSLVGIYGNTIYF
j_gene: TRBJ2-2; v_gene: TRBV6-5; abundance: .; d_gene: .; CDR3nt: TGTGCCAGCAGTACGGACACGGACACCGGGGAGCTGTTTTTT; CDR3aa: CASSTDTDTGELFF
j_gene: TRBJ1-4; v_gene: TRBV5-6; abundance: .; d_gene: .; CDR3nt: TGTGCCAGCAGCTTGGAAGGGGTTCGAGCTAATGAAAAACTGTTTTTT; CDR3aa: CASSLEGVRANEKLFF
j_gene: TRBJ1-6; v_gene: TRBV2; abundance: few; d_gene: TRBD1; CDR3nt: TGTGCCAGCAGGGGACAGGGCGGGAATTCACCCCTCCACTTT; CDR3aa: CASRGQGGNSPLHF
j_gene: TRBJ1-5; v_gene: TRBV18; abundance: .; d_gene: .; CDR3nt: TGTGCCAGCTCACCACAAAGGGGGAGTCAGCCCCAGCATTTT; CDR3aa: CASSPQRGSQPQHF
j_gene: TRBJ1-5; v_gene: TRBV18; abundance: .; d_gene: .; CDR3nt: TGTGCCAGCTCACCACCGGGGATGCGCAGCAGCCAGCCCCAGCATTTT; CDR3aa: CASSPPGMRSSQPQHF
j_gene: TRBJ2-7; v_gene: TRBV18; abundance: once; d_gene: TRBD1; CDR3nt: TGTGCCAGCTCAACGGACAGGGGGCTCAGGGAGCAGTACTTC; CDR3aa: CASSTDRGLREQYF
j_gene: TRBJ1-1; v_gene: TRBV5-1; abundance: .; d_gene: TRBD1; CDR3nt: TGCGCCAGCAGCTCACAGGGGGGGAACACTGAAGCTTTCTTT; CDR3aa: CASSSQGGNTEAFF
j_gene: TRBJ1-3; v_gene: TRBV10-1; abundance: .; d_gene: .; CDR3nt: TGCGCCAGCAGGGCCCCCGGGTGGACTGGAAACACCATATATTTT; CDR3aa: CASRAPGWTGNTIYF
j_gene: TRBJ1-1; v_gene: TRBV7-2; abundance: .; d_gene: .; CDR3nt: TGTGCCAGCAGTTTTACCACAGGTTTGTTAGCTGAAGCTTTCTTT; CDR3aa: CASSFTTGLLAEAFF
j_gene: TRBJ1-2; v_gene: TRBV5-1; abundance: .; d_gene: .; CDR3nt: TGCGCCAGCAGCCCCGAAGTGGGGGCATACTATGGCTACACCTTC; CDR3aa: CASSPEVGAYYGYTF
j_gene: TRBJ2-7; v_gene: TRBV18; abundance: .; d_gene: .; CDR3nt: TGTGCCAGCTCACCCGCTCAGGGCTACGAGCAGTACTTC; CDR3aa: CASSPAQGYEQYF
j_gene: TRBJ2-5; v_gene: TRBV5-1; abundance: few; d_gene: TRBD1; CDR3nt: TGCGCCAGCAGCCCCGACCACAGGGGATCCCAGTACTTC; CDR3aa: CASSPDHRGSQYF
j_gene: TRBJ1-5; v_gene: TRBV7-9; abundance: .; d_gene: TRBD1; CDR3nt: TGTGCCAGCAGCCGATCCGGGACAGGGAATCAGCCCCAGCATTTT; CDR3aa: CASSRSGTGNQPQHF
j_gene: TRBJ1-4; v_gene: TRBV28; abundance: .; d_gene: .; CDR3nt: TGTGCCAGCAGTTTCGGGGGGGCGAGTGAAAAACTGTTTTTT; CDR3aa: CASSFGGASEKLFF
j_gene: TRBJ2-3; v_gene: TRBV7-2; abundance: few; d_gene: .; CDR3nt: TGTGCCAGCAGAGCAGGCACAGATACGCAGTATTTT; CDR3aa: CASRAGTDTQYF
j_gene: TRBJ2-3; v_gene: TRBV18; abundance: .; d_gene: TRBD1; CDR3nt: TGTGCCAGCTCAGCCCGGGACAGGGGGCCAGGAGATACGCAGTATTTT; CDR3aa: CASSARDRGPGDTQYF
j_gene: TRBJ1-2; v_gene: TRBV2; abundance: .; d_gene: .; CDR3nt: TGTGCCAGCACCCTTGGCGTAAACTATGGCTACACCTTC; CDR3aa: CASTLGVNYGYTF
j_gene: TRBJ1-2; v_gene: TRBV19; abundance: .; d_gene: TRBD1; CDR3nt: TGTGCCAGTAGTATCGGGACAGGGAAGAGGTTTGGCTACACCTTC; CDR3aa: CASSIGTGKRFGYTF
j_gene: TRBJ2-3; v_gene: TRBV6-1; abundance: .; d_gene: .; CDR3nt: TGTGCCAGCAGTGAAATCGGAACAGATACGCAGTATTTT; CDR3aa: CASSEIGTDTQYF
j_gene: TRBJ1-3; v_gene: TRBV5-1; abundance: .; d_gene: .; CDR3nt: TGCGCCAGCAGTTCTGGACAGCACTCTGGAAACACCATATATTTT; CDR3aa: CASSSGQHSGNTIYF
j_gene: TRBJ2-3; v_gene: TRBV19; abundance: .; d_gene: TRBD2; CDR3nt: TGTGCCAGTAGTCCCGGGGCTAGCGGACACACAGATACGCAGTATTTT; CDR3aa: CASSPGASGHTDTQYF
j_gene: TRBJ1-2; v_gene: TRBV9; abundance: .; d_gene: .; CDR3nt: TGTGCCAGCAGCTCCCTCGCAACTTGGGGTAACTATGGCTACACCTTC; CDR3aa: CASSSLATWGNYGYTF
j_gene: TRBJ2-7; v_gene: TRBV7-8; abundance: .; d_gene: .; CDR3nt: TGTGCCAGCACCCGGGCCCGGGACAGGACTAGCTCCTACGAGCAGTACTTC; CDR3aa: CASTRARDRTSSYEQYF
j_gene: TRBJ2-1; v_gene: TRBV2; abundance: .; d_gene: TRBD1; CDR3nt: TGTGCCAGCAGAATAGGGGGCGGGAATGAGCAGTTCTTC; CDR3aa: CASRIGGGNEQFF
j_gene: TRBJ2-1; v_gene: TRBV11-2; abundance: .; d_gene: TRBD2; CDR3nt: TGTGCCAGCAGCCCCTCCGGGACTAGCGGGTACAATGAGCAGTTCTTC; CDR3aa: CASSPSGTSGYNEQFF
j_gene: TRBJ1-4; v_gene: TRBV7-9; abundance: few; d_gene: TRBD1; CDR3nt: TGTGCCAGCAGCTCCCCCGGTCAGGGGGTTTATAATGAAAAACTGTTTTTT; CDR3aa: CASSSPGQGVYNEKLFF
j_gene: TRBJ1-1; v_gene: TRBV2; abundance: .; d_gene: .; CDR3nt: TGTGCCAGCAGCGTCGACAGGCCCGGCGGTTCTTTCTTT; CDR3aa: CASSVDRPGGSFF
j_gene: TRBJ1-2; v_gene: TRBV5-1; abundance: few; d_gene: TRBD1; CDR3nt: TGCGCCAGCAGCTTGGGGTCAGGGGGGAACTATGGCTACACCTTC; CDR3aa: CASSLGSGGNYGYTF
j_gene: TRBJ1-2; v_gene: TRBV7-8; abundance: .; d_gene: .; CDR3nt: TGTGCCAGCAGCCAGGGGCCGGGGGGCTACACCTTC; CDR3aa: CASSQGPGGYTF
j_gene: TRBJ1-3; v_gene: TRBV30; abundance: .; d_gene: TRBD1; CDR3nt: TGTGCCTGGAGTAAGCGGGGACAGGGCCTAGGAAACACCATATATTTT; CDR3aa: CAWSKRGQGLGNTIYF
j_gene: TRBJ2-2; v_gene: TRBV9; abundance: .; d_gene: .; CDR3nt: TGTGCCAGCAGCGTATCCCCGGGGAACACCGGGGAGCTGTTTTTT; CDR3aa: CASSVSPGNTGELFF
j_gene: TRBJ1-2; v_gene: TRBV11-3; abundance: .; d_gene: .; CDR3nt: TGTGCCAGCAGCTTTCTCCAGTATGGCTACACCTTC; CDR3aa: CASSFLQYGYTF